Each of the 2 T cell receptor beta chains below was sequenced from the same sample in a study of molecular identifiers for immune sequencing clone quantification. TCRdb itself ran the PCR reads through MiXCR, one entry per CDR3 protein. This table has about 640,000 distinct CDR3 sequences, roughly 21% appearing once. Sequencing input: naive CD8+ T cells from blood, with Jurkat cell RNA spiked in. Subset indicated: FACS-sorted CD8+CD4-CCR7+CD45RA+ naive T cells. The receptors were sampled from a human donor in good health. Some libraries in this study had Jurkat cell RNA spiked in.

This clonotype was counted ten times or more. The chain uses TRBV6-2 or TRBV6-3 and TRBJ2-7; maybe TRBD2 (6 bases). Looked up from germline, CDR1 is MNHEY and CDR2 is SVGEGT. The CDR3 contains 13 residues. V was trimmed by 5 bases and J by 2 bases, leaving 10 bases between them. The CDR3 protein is CASSPTGAYEQYF. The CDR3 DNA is TGTGCCAGCAGTCCGACGGGGGCCTACGAGCAGTACTTC.

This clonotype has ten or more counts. The DNA of the CDR3 is TGCGCCAGCAGCCGGGACGGTATGAACACTGAAGCTTTCTTT. Translation: CASSRDGMNTEAFF. V and J are TRBV4-1 and TRBJ1-1; possibly TRBD1 for D (5 bases). CDR1 is MGHRA, CDR2 YSYEKL, per germline. Trimming removed 4 bases from V and 0 bases from J, with 9 bases in between. CDR3 size: 14 residues.